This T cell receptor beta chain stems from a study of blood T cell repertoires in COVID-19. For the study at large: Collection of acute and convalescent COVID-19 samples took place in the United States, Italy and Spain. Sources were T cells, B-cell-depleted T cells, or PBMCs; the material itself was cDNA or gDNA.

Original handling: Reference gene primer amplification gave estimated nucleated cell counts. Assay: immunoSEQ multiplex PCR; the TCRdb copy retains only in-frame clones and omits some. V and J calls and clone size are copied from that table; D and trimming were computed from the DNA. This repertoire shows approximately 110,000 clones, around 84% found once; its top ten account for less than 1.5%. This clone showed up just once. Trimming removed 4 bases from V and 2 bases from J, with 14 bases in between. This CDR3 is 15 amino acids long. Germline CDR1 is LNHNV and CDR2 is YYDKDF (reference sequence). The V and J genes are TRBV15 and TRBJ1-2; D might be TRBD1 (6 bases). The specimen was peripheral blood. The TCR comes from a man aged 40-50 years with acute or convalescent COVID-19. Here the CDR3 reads CATSTALTGNYGYTF. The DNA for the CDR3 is TGTGCCACCAGCACAGCCCTCACAGGGAACTATGGCTACACCTTC.